These 26 T cell receptor beta chains originate from one sample sequenced in a study of cytomegalovirus exposure and HLA in healthy donors. The primer mix had 60 Vbeta and 13 Jbeta primers. Sequencing used immunoSEQ multiplex PCR; TCRdb keeps in-frame clones, though not all of them. The table records roughly 240,000 clones, around 83% of them present only once. The sequenced sample was PBMCs. Source of these receptors: a girl aged 2 to 10 in good health and CMV-seronegative.

This chain joins TRBV19 and TRBJ2-1; a weak D match, TRBD1 (7 bases). Between the trimmed V and J ends, which lost 3 bases and 0 bases, there was a span of 9 bases. This CDR3 is built from 15 residues. CDR1 is LNHDA and CDR2 is SQIVND in the germline V gene (reference sequence). The CDR3 is CASSMQGGSYNEQFF. The CDR3 DNA follows: TGTGCCAGTAGTATGCAGGGGGGCTCCTACAATGAGCAGTTCTTC.

This chain connects TRBV6-5 to TRBJ2-7, with D possibly TRBD2 on 6 matching bases. With 6 bases removed from V and 3 bases from J, the gap between germline ends came to 18 bases. The germline gives CDR1 MNHEY, CDR2 SVGAGI. This CDR3 contains 15 residues. The CDR3 protein is CASRAIIAVHYEQYF. The CDR3 DNA follows: TGTGCCAGCAGGGCCATCATAGCGGTCCACTACGAGCAGTACTTC.

The CDR3: CASSLRETYEQYF. The CDR3 DNA reads as TGCGCCAGCAGCTTGCGGGAAACCTACGAGCAGTACTTC. The chain uses TRBV5-1 and TRBJ2-7; D is possibly TRBD2 (5 bases). V was trimmed by 1 base and J by 2 bases, leaving 7 bases between them. There are 13 residues in the CDR3. The germline CDR1 and CDR2 sequences are SGHRS and YFSETQ.

This chain connects TRBV30 to TRBJ2-7; TRBD2 might be the D (6 bases). CDR3 length: 14 residues. The V gene lost 0 bases and the J gene lost 3 bases, with 12 bases spanning the gap. The germline V gene encodes CDR1 GTSNPN and CDR2 SVGIG (reference sequence). The CDR3 here is CAWSVGGAGYEQYF. CDR3 DNA: TGTGCCTGGAGTGTAGGAGGGGCAGGCTACGAGCAGTACTTC.

The chain links TRBV27 to TRBJ2-7; D is possibly TRBD2 (7 bases). The CDR3 runs 14 residues. Trimming pared 3 bases from V and 5 bases from J, leaving 14 bases between. CDR1 and CDR2 from the germline V gene are MNHEY and SMNVEV (reference sequence). Here the CDR3 reads CASSLLGGQDEQYF. As DNA, the CDR3 is TGTGCCAGCAGTTTGTTGGGGGGGCAAGACGAGCAGTACTTC.

This clone came up once. The chain recombines TRBV5-1 with TRBJ2-1; D possibly corresponds to TRBD2 (6 bases). Germline V gene sequence: CDR1 SGHRS, CDR2 YFSETQ. The CDR3 totals 15 residues. V was clipped by 4 bases and J by 3 bases, with 14 bases between them. The CDR3 protein is CASSISGVGYNEQFF. CDR3 nucleotide sequence: TGCGCCAGCAGCATTAGCGGAGTGGGCTACAATGAGCAGTTCTTC.

This clone was counted between two and nine times. The V and J genes are TRBV6-5 and TRBJ2-7; D call uncertain. Germline V gives CDR1 MNHEY, CDR2 SVGAGI. The length of the CDR3 is 12 residues. The germline V and J ends were trimmed by 5 bases and 2 bases, with 7 bases remaining between them. CDR3 amino acids: CASSGPTYEQYF. The CDR3 DNA sequence: TGTGCCAGCAGTGGGCCAACCTACGAGCAGTACTTC.

The chain links TRBV19 to TRBJ1-5; TRBD1 might be the D (6 bases). Per the germline V gene, CDR1 is LNHDA and CDR2 is SQIVND (reference sequence). There are 15 residues in the CDR3. Deletions cut 3 bases from V and 4 bases from J, with 13 bases between. DNA for the CDR3: TGTGCCAGTAGTATGGGGAGGGGGTGGAATCAGCCCCAGCATTTT. It codes for CASSMGRGWNQPQHF.

Concerning this clone: The same CDR3 can be traced to other DNA sequences in this sample. This chain links TRBV5-6 with TRBJ2-5, with 8 bases fitting TRBD1. Germline V gene lookup returns CDR1 SGHDT and CDR2 YYEEEE. This CDR3 region has 14 residues. V lost 5 bases to trimming and J lost 14 bases; unmatched junction nucleotides: 17. The CDR3: CASRSGQGGTTGYF. CDR3 in DNA: TGTGCCAGCAGATCCGGACAGGGCGGTACGACGGGCTACTTC. The variable domain in full, with the rest retrieved from reference TRBV5-6 and TRBJ2-5, is DAGVTQSPTHLIKTRGQQVTLRCSPKSGHDTVSWYQQALGQGPQFIFQYYEEEERQRGNFPDRFSGHQFPNYSSELNVNALLLGDSALYLCASRSGQGGTTGYFGPGTRLLVL.

CDR3 sequence (DNA): TGTGCCATCAGTGACCCCCGACTAGCGGGTATATACAATGAGCAGTTCTTC. Encoded protein: CAISDPRLAGIYNEQFF. The rearrangement joins TRBV10-3 to TRBJ2-1, with TRBD2 matching 10 bases. V was clipped by 3 bases and J by 4 bases; unmatched bases: 9. The length of the CDR3 is 17 residues. From germline, CDR1 is ENHRY and CDR2 SYGVKD.

This chain uses TRBV11-3 with TRBJ1-2; maybe TRBD1 (5 bases). Germline CDR1 SGHNT, CDR2 YENEEA. V lost 3 bases, J lost 5 bases, and 7 bases lay in between. The CDR3 sequence is 12 residues long. Written as DNA, the CDR3 is TGTGCCAGCAGCTTGGGGGGGTATGGCTACACCTTC. Translated, it gives CASSLGGYGYTF.

This clone came up a few times. This chain joins TRBV4-1 and TRBJ1-1, with 11 nucleotides matching TRBD1. V shed 4 bases, J shed 5 bases, and the junction held 6 bases outside the gene matches. This CDR3 is 15 amino acids long. Germline CDR1 MGHRA, CDR2 YSYEKL. The CDR3 protein is CASSLDRGRGTEAFF. The CDR3 DNA reads as TGCGCCAGCAGCCTGGACAGGGGGCGAGGAACTGAAGCTTTCTTT.

The chain combines TRBV29-1 with TRBJ2-7; 7 bases are shared with TRBD2. The CDR3 loop spans 14 amino acids. In germline, CDR1 is SQVTM, CDR2 ANQGSEA. The V segment lost 4 bases and the J segment 1 base; nucleotides outside the gene matches: 7. CDR3 DNA sequence: TGCAGCGTTGCTGTCCGGGAGGAATCCTACGAGCAGTACTTC. It translates to CSVAVREESYEQYF.

The chain is built from TRBV27 and TRBJ2-5; possibly TRBD1 for D (7 bases). Germline CDR1 is MNHEY and CDR2 is SMNVEV (reference sequence). The CDR3 is made up of 16 amino acids. V dropped 5 bases and J dropped 4 bases, with 20 bases sitting between them. The DNA of the CDR3 is TGTGCCAGCAGTCCCAGGGGGGCCAATCGACGAGAGACCCAGTACTTC. Amino acids: CASSPRGANRRETQYF.

The rearrangement uses TRBV7-9 and TRBJ2-3, with D tentatively TRBD2 (7 bases). This CDR3 has 15 residues. Trimming stripped 4 bases from V and 4 bases from J, with 15 bases between. CDR1 is SEHNR, CDR2 FQNEAQ, per germline (reference sequence). The CDR3 coding sequence is TGTGCCAGCAGCTCCCCGGGGGGCCCGTCAGATACGCAGTATTTT. This codes for CASSSPGGPSDTQYF. Full variable domain (outside the CDR3, taken from reference TRBV7-9 and TRBJ2-3): DTGVSQNPRHKITKRGQNVTFRCDPISEHNRLYWYRQTLGQGPEFLTYFQNEAQLEKSRLLSDRFSAERPKGSFSTLEIQRTEQGDSAMYLCASSSPGGPSDTQYFGPGTRLTVL.

This clone has a single count. As DNA, the CDR3 is TGTGCCAGCAAGCGGGAAATTGCCAAAAACATTCAGTACTTC. Translating gives CASKREIAKNIQYF. This rearrangement joins TRBV2 to TRBJ2-4; 7 bases are a match to TRBD2. The J segment lost 1 base and the V segment lost 7 bases, leaving 4 bases of the junction unmatched. Germline CDR1 is SNHLY and CDR2 is FYNNEI. The CDR3 has 14 residues.

The gene calls are TRBV5-1 and TRBJ2-1; 10 bases match TRBD2. V lost 2 bases to trimming and J lost 8 bases; unmatched junction nucleotides: 13. This CDR3 has 17 amino acids. Germline CDR1 and CDR2: SGHRS and YFSETQ. CDR3 DNA sequence: TGCGCCAGCAGCTTATCTAAAAGCGGGAGGGCCTGGGATGAGCAGTTCTTC. Encoded protein: CASSLSKSGRAWDEQFF.

This clone appeared a single time. V is TRBV7-9 and J is TRBJ2-5; TRBD2 matches 8 bases. V was clipped by 3 bases and J by 4 bases; unmatched bases: 19. The CDR3 has 19 amino acids. Germline CDR1 SEHNR, CDR2 FQNEAQ (reference sequence). The CDR3 loop reads CASSFPLPAGAGVRETQYF. As DNA, the CDR3 is TGTGCCAGCAGCTTTCCGCTCCCGGCGGGAGCGGGAGTTAGAGAGACCCAGTACTTC.

The rearrangement joins TRBV6-5 to TRBJ2-6; 7 nucleotides line up with TRBD2. This CDR3 is built from 15 residues. Germline V gene lookup returns CDR1 MNHEY and CDR2 SVGAGI. V lost 6 bases, J lost 6 bases, and 8 bases stayed unmatched. The CDR3 here is CASSQRTRQANVLTF. The CDR3 region has the DNA TGTGCCAGCAGCCAGCGGACTAGGCAGGCCAACGTCCTGACTTTC.

The chain links TRBV19 to TRBJ1-6, with TRBD1 identical over 9 bases. CDR1 and CDR2 from the germline V gene are LNHDA and SQIVND (reference sequence). The CDR3 length is 14 residues. The junction had 7 bases not matched to a gene; V was cut back by 7 bases and J by 9 bases. CDR3 loop: CASNHRGQASPLHF. DNA of the CDR3: TGTGCCAGTAATCACAGGGGGCAAGCTTCACCCCTCCACTTT.

J is TRBJ2-3 and V is TRBV5-1; 11 bases map to TRBD1. This CDR3 comprises 18 residues. CDR1 and CDR2 (germline): SGHRS, YFSETQ. V shed 5 bases and J 3 bases; nucleotides not matched to a gene: 14. CDR3 nucleotide sequence: TGCGCCAGCAGACCCAATATTGCCGGGACAGGGGGAACAGATACGCAGTATTTT. It encodes CASRPNIAGTGGTDTQYF.

V and J are TRBV7-9 and TRBJ1-1; 7 nucleotides align to TRBD1. The germline V gene encodes CDR1 SEHNR and CDR2 FQNEAQ (reference sequence). Trimming cost V 5 bases and J 4 bases; bases outside gene matches: 10. This CDR3 spans 15 amino acids. CDR3 bases: TGTGCCAGCAGCCCCCGGGCAGGGGGTGGCACTGAAGCTTTCTTT. It encodes CASSPRAGGGTEAFF.

This clone was observed once. The rearrangement links TRBV27 to TRBJ2-7; D remains unclear. Trimming took 8 bases from V and 5 from J, leaving 7 bases between them. This CDR3 has 10 amino acids. CDR1 is MNHEY, CDR2 SMNVEV, per germline (reference sequence). Here the CDR3 DNA reads TGTGCCAGCCCCAGCGACGAGCAGTACTTC. This translates into CASPSDEQYF.

This clone was seen just once. The chain carries TRBV6-1 and TRBJ1-1; D might be TRBD1 (5 bases). The germline gives CDR1 MNHNS, CDR2 SASEGT. This CDR3 region has 16 residues. V lost 4 bases to trimming and J lost 4 bases, with 19 bases between them. The CDR3 nucleotides are TGTGCCAGCAGTGGATCGACGACAGTTTCGTCCACTGAAGCTTTCTTT. Translating gives CASSGSTTVSSTEAFF.

The chain employs TRBV27 and TRBJ1-1; possibly TRBD1 for D (6 bases). The germline V gene encodes CDR1 MNHEY and CDR2 SMNVEV (reference sequence). The CDR3 length is 13 residues. V gave up 3 bases and J gave up 6 bases, with 11 bases separating them. The DNA for the CDR3 is TGTGCCAGCAGTTTCCAGGGGAGCTCTGAAGCTTTCTTT. Encoded protein: CASSFQGSSEAFF.

This clone was seen a few times. V and J are TRBV4-1 and TRBJ1-1; D is undetermined. The CDR3 is 13 residues long. The germline gives CDR1 MGHRA, CDR2 YSYEKL. V was shortened by 3 bases and J by 4 bases, with 9 bases between the two germline ends. The CDR3 spells CASSQGSFTEAFF. The CDR3 bases are TGCGCCAGCAGCCAGGGGAGCTTCACTGAAGCTTTCTTT.